A selection of T cell receptor beta chains follows, all from one sample in a study of blood T cells in healthy people across ages. TCRdb independently ran MiXCR on the 5' RACE reads; one entry per CDR3 protein. The sample consists of hundreds of thousands of distinct CDR3 sequences, around half of them appearing once. Sequencing was done on a sample of blood. The receptors derive from an older man in good health. The CDR3 runs from the conserved cysteine through the conserved F or W. A D gene is named only where the DNA matches it firmly. Size is stated for part of the rows, as once, few or many counts, or as a class when the clone is expanded.

d_gene | abundance | j_gene | v_gene | CDR3aa | CDR3nt
- | many | TRBJ2-5 | TRBV18 | CASSPRAEETQYF | TGTGCCAGCTCACCAAGGGCAGAAGAGACCCAGTACTTC
- | many | TRBJ2-4 | TRBV12-3/TRBV12-4 | CASSFSPSSKNIQYF | TGTGCCAGCAGTTTCTCGCCCTCTTCCAAAAACATTCAGTACTTC
- | - | TRBJ1-1 | TRBV7-2 | CASSLSAGLTEAFF | TGTGCCAGCAGCTTATCCGCAGGGCTCACTGAAGCTTTCTTT
- | many | TRBJ2-3 | TRBV6-5 | CASSYSGASTDTQYF | TGTGCCAGCAGTTACTCAGGGGCTAGCACAGATACGCAGTATTTT
- | few | TRBJ2-7 | TRBV5-1 | CASSDGHSYEQYF | TGCGCCAGCAGTGACGGACACTCCTACGAGCAGTACTTC
- | - | TRBJ2-7 | TRBV15 | CATSRIGSPYEQYF | TGTGCCACCAGCAGAATAGGCAGTCCCTACGAGCAGTACTTC
- | - | TRBJ2-5 | TRBV28 | CAYRPQGEETQYF | TGTGCCTACCGACCCCAGGGTGAAGAGACCCAGTACTTC
TRBD2 | few | TRBJ2-3 | TRBV10-3 | CAISGLAGSTDTQYF | TGTGCCATCAGTGGACTAGCGGGGAGCACAGATACGCAGTATTTT
TRBD2 | - | TRBJ2-7 | TRBV20-1 | CSATSVTSGRSYEQYF | TGCAGTGCTACCTCAGTGACTAGCGGGAGATCCTACGAGCAGTACTTC
- | - | TRBJ2-4 | TRBV20-1 | CSAKLPGREWGNIQYF | TGCAGTGCTAAACTCCCGGGGCGGGAATGGGGAAACATTCAGTACTTC
- | - | TRBJ2-7 | TRBV30 | CAWSPRGVYGQYF | TGTGCCTGGAGTCCCAGGGGCGTTTACGGGCAGTACTTC
- | - | TRBJ1-1 | TRBV7-2 | CASSSRGRYTEAFF | TGTGCCAGCAGCTCCAGGGGTCGGTACACTGAAGCTTTCTTT